This T cell receptor beta chain appears in the sequencing data of a study of blood T cells in healthy people across ages. Sample-barcoded 5' priming and a J-beta primer mix drove a second PCR of roughly 6 to 12 cycles. A single record per CDR3 protein comes from TCRdb applying MiXCR to the 5' RACE reads. The sample carries more than 1.4 million distinct CDR3 sequences, 42% recorded once. The receptor was derived from a woman younger than 30 in good health. The sample was blood.

The CDR3 here is CSAARQGGEKLFF. CDR3 in DNA: TGCAGCGCAGCTAGACAGGGCGGAGAAAAACTGTTTTTT. The rearrangement uses TRBV29-1 and TRBJ1-4, with 7 bases that match TRBD1. With V trimmed by 7 bases and J by 8 bases, 10 bases remained unmatched. CDR1 is SQVTM, CDR2 ANQGSEA, per germline. The CDR3 has 13 residues.